This TCR beta chain comes out of a study of blood T cell repertoires in COVID-19. Data came from immunoSEQ multiplex PCR; TCRdb stores just in-frame clones and leaves some out. The sample records fewer than 400,000 clones, 80% to 90% being singletons. The V gene's germline CDR1 is SGHDT and CDR2 YYEEEE. V lost 0 bases and J lost 9; bases outside the gene matches: 2. The CDR3 spans 13 residues. The sample comprised PBMCs or T cells enriched from blood (not recorded which). This sequence was found in a man aged 25 to 40 who had recovered from COVID-19. This chain joins TRBV5-6 and TRBJ2-1; 8 bases align to TRBD1. The CDR3: CASSLGTGGEQFF. CDR3 DNA: TGTGCCAGCAGCTTGGGTACAGGGGGTGAGCAGTTCTTC. The full variable domain, rest sourced from reference TRBV5-6 and TRBJ2-1, is DAGVTQSPTHLIKTRGQQVTLRCSPKSGHDTVSWYQQALGQGPQFIFQYYEEEERQRGNFPDRFSGHQFPNYSSELNVNALLLGDSALYLCASSLGTGGEQFFGPGTRLTVL.